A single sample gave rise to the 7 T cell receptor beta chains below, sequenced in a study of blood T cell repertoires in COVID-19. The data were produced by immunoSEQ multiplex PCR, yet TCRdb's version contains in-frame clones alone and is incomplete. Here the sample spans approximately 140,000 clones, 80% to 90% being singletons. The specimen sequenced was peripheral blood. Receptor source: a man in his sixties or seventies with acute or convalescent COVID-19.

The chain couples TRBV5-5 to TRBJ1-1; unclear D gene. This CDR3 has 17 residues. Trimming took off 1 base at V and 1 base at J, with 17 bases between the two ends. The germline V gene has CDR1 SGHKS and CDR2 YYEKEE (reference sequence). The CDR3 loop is CASSLSQDLIKNTEAFF. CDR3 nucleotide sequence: TGTGCCAGCAGCTTGAGTCAGGATTTGATAAAGAACACTGAAGCTTTCTTT.

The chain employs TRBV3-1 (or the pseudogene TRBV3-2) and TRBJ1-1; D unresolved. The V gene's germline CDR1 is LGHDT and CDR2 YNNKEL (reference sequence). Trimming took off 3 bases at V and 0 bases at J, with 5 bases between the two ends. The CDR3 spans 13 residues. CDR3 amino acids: CASSQFLNTEAFF. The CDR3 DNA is TGTGCCAGCAGCCAGTTCTTGAACACTGAAGCTTTCTTT.

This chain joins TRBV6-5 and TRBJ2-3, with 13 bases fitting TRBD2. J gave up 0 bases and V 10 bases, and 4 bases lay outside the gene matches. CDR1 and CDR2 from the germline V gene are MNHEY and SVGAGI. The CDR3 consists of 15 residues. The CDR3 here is CATTSGRPSTDTQYF. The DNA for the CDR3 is TGTGCCACGACTAGCGGGAGGCCTAGCACAGATACGCAGTATTTT.

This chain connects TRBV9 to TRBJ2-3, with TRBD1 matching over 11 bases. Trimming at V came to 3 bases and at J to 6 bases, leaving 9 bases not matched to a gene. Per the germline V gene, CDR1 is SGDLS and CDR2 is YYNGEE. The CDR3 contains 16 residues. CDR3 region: CASSGRTGGPEDTQYF. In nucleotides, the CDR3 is TGTGCCAGCAGCGGACGGACAGGGGGCCCCGAGGATACGCAGTATTTT.

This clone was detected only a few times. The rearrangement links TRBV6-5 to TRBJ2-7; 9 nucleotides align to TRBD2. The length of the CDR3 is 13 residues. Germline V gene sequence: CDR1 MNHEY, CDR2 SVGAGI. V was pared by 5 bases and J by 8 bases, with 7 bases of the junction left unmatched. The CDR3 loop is CASSTGTSIKQYF. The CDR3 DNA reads TGTGCCAGCAGTACTGGGACTAGCATTAAGCAGTACTTC.

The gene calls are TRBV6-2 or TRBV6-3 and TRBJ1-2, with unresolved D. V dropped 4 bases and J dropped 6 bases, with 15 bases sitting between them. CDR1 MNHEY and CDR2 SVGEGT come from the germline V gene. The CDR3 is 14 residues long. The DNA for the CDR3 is TGTGCCAGCAGTTCCCGACACGGATTACATGGCTACACCTTC. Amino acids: CASSSRHGLHGYTF.

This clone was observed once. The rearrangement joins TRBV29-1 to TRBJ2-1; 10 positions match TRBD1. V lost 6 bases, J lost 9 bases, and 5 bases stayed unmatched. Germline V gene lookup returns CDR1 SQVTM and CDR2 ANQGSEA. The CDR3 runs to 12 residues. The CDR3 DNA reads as TGCAGCGTAGGGGACAGGGGCTTTGAGCAGTTCTTC. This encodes CSVGDRGFEQFF.